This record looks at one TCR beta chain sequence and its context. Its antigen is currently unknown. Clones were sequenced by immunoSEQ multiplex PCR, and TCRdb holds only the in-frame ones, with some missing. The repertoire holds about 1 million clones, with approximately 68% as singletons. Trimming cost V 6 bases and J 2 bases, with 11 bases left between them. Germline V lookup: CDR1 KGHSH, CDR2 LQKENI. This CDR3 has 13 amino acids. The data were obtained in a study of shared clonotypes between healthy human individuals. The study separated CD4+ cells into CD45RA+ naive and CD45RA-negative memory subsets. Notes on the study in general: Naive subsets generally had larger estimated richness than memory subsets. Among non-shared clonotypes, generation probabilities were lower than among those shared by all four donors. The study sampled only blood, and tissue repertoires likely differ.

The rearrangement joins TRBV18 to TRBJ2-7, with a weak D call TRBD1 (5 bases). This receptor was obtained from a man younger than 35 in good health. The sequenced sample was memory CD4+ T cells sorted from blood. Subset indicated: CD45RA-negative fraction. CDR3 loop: CASSQTATYEQYF. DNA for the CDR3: TGTGCCAGCTCGCAGACAGCTACCTACGAGCAGTACTTC.